This record looks at one T cell receptor (beta chain) sequence and its context. What it binds is unknown. The assay was immunoSEQ multiplex PCR, and TCRdb's table has in-frame clones only and misses some. The repertoire holds fewer than 100,000 clones, with approximately 90% as singletons. The data originate from a study of T cell responses to AZD1222 COVID-19 vaccine. Study results and limitations: Seropositive at baseline were only a handful of AZD1222 recipients.

The clonotype was recovered from an adult who received the AZD1222 COVID-19 vaccine. This specimen was peripheral blood, taken 28 days after the second AZD1222 dose.

The DNA of the CDR3 is TGTGCCAGCAGTTCTCGGGAAGGTAATCAGCCCCAGCATTTT. This translates into CASSSREGNQPQHF. The V call is TRBV7-2, the J call TRBJ1-5, with D unclear. The CDR3 has 14 residues. The V end was cut by 6 bases, the J end by 4 bases, with 13 bases between. From germline, CDR1 is SGHTA and CDR2 FQGNSA.